This is a list of T cell receptor beta chains from one sample in a study of cytomegalovirus exposure and HLA in healthy donors. The data were produced by immunoSEQ multiplex PCR, yet TCRdb's version contains in-frame clones alone and is incomplete. The table has 190,000 or so clones, around 83% seen once. Sequencing used PBMCs. Receptors originate from a man aged 50-59 years in good health and CMV-seronegative. Each CDR3 is given without its conserved first and last residue. The D gene is left open where the match is weak. A clone size is listed for some rows: how often the clone was seen (once, few, many), or a class if it is expanded.

v_gene: TRBV19; d_gene: TRBD1; j_gene: TRBJ1-5; abundance: NA; CDR3aa: ASSTRRQGGNQPQH
v_gene: TRBV15; d_gene: NA; j_gene: TRBJ2-3; abundance: NA; CDR3aa: ATSGRTGELTDTQY
v_gene: TRBV7-2; d_gene: NA; j_gene: NA; abundance: NA; CDR3aa: ASSLNTGISYEQY
v_gene: TRBV7-2; d_gene: TRBD1; j_gene: TRBJ1-2; abundance: once; CDR3aa: ASSPRTGNYGYT
v_gene: TRBV28; d_gene: NA; j_gene: TRBJ1-2; abundance: NA; CDR3aa: ASSFYPTVSNYGYT
v_gene: TRBV5-1; d_gene: NA; j_gene: TRBJ2-1; abundance: NA; CDR3aa: ASSSQLAGEQF
v_gene: TRBV6-1; d_gene: TRBD1; j_gene: TRBJ1-1; abundance: NA; CDR3aa: ASRQGANEAF
v_gene: TRBV12-2; d_gene: NA; j_gene: TRBJ1-5; abundance: NA; CDR3aa: ASRLVGGQGVFRTGNQPQH
v_gene: TRBV6-1; d_gene: NA; j_gene: TRBJ1-5; abundance: NA; CDR3aa: ASSGGGVSGNQPQH
v_gene: TRBV7-2; d_gene: TRBD1; j_gene: TRBJ1-2; abundance: NA; CDR3aa: ASSFRTGDGYT
v_gene: TRBV4-1; d_gene: TRBD1; j_gene: TRBJ2-5; abundance: few; CDR3aa: ASSAGGTGKETQY
v_gene: TRBV4-2; d_gene: NA; j_gene: TRBJ1-2; abundance: NA; CDR3aa: ASSQETDYGYT
v_gene: TRBV28; d_gene: TRBD2; j_gene: TRBJ2-7; abundance: few; CDR3aa: ASRKPGLAGQFHEQY
v_gene: TRBV6-5; d_gene: NA; j_gene: TRBJ2-7; abundance: NA; CDR3aa: ASSYPGTNVQY
v_gene: TRBV5-1; d_gene: NA; j_gene: TRBJ1-1; abundance: NA; CDR3aa: ASSLDRDTEAF
v_gene: TRBV19; d_gene: NA; j_gene: TRBJ1-1; abundance: NA; CDR3aa: ASSSWTVMNTEAF
v_gene: TRBV30; d_gene: NA; j_gene: TRBJ1-2; abundance: NA; CDR3aa: AWAPGLGNYGYT
v_gene: TRBV25-1; d_gene: NA; j_gene: TRBJ2-3; abundance: NA; CDR3aa: ASSEITGFPDTQY
v_gene: TRBV7-2; d_gene: TRBD1; j_gene: TRBJ1-5; abundance: NA; CDR3aa: ASSLDGQGAPSNQPQH
v_gene: TRBV19; d_gene: TRBD1; j_gene: TRBJ1-1; abundance: NA; CDR3aa: ASSLGHPYGTGRKNTEAF
v_gene: TRBV25-1; d_gene: NA; j_gene: TRBJ1-1; abundance: NA; CDR3aa: ASSETGRGNTEAF
v_gene: TRBV7-2; d_gene: NA; j_gene: TRBJ2-2; abundance: NA; CDR3aa: ASNIIRAGELF
v_gene: TRBV30; d_gene: TRBD2; j_gene: TRBJ2-7; abundance: NA; CDR3aa: AWKLAGTYEQY
v_gene: TRBV5-8; d_gene: NA; j_gene: TRBJ1-5; abundance: NA; CDR3aa: ASSTSLGRRQPQH
v_gene: TRBV19; d_gene: TRBD1; j_gene: TRBJ1-2; abundance: NA; CDR3aa: ASRRQGTNYGYT
v_gene: TRBV6-1; d_gene: NA; j_gene: TRBJ1-4; abundance: few; CDR3aa: ASGGPYREKLF
v_gene: TRBV19; d_gene: NA; j_gene: TRBJ2-1; abundance: once; CDR3aa: ASSMSGPPVRDEQF
v_gene: TRBV6-6; d_gene: TRBD2; j_gene: TRBJ2-7; abundance: few; CDR3aa: ASSSSSGRGLYEQY
v_gene: TRBV9; d_gene: TRBD1; j_gene: TRBJ1-4; abundance: NA; CDR3aa: ASSGRDRGNEKLF
v_gene: TRBV7-2; d_gene: NA; j_gene: TRBJ2-1; abundance: NA; CDR3aa: ASSLSRDYNEQF
v_gene: TRBV5-8; d_gene: TRBD1; j_gene: TRBJ1-1; abundance: NA; CDR3aa: ASSLRDRALEAF
v_gene: TRBV6-5; d_gene: NA; j_gene: TRBJ2-7; abundance: few; CDR3aa: ASSRPGAGNYEQY
v_gene: TRBV19; d_gene: TRBD2; j_gene: TRBJ2-5; abundance: NA; CDR3aa: ASSIGKTSGTIKETQY
v_gene: TRBV11-2; d_gene: NA; j_gene: TRBJ2-3; abundance: NA; CDR3aa: ASSLEIYSRAWGTDTQY
v_gene: TRBV6-6; d_gene: NA; j_gene: TRBJ1-1; abundance: NA; CDR3aa: ASSYDRTNTEAF
v_gene: TRBV6-1; d_gene: TRBD1; j_gene: TRBJ2-7; abundance: NA; CDR3aa: ASSEVGQGLREQY
v_gene: TRBV6-5; d_gene: TRBD1; j_gene: TRBJ1-2; abundance: NA; CDR3aa: ASSRGQNRGYT
v_gene: TRBV7-2; d_gene: NA; j_gene: TRBJ2-1; abundance: once; CDR3aa: ASRRGYNEQF
v_gene: TRBV9; d_gene: TRBD1; j_gene: TRBJ1-4; abundance: NA; CDR3aa: ASSGGTGGREKLF
v_gene: TRBV6-5; d_gene: NA; j_gene: TRBJ1-3; abundance: few; CDR3aa: ASSSPMRGNTIY
v_gene: TRBV10-3; d_gene: TRBD1; j_gene: TRBJ1-1; abundance: NA; CDR3aa: AISTGGMNTEAF
v_gene: TRBV30; d_gene: NA; j_gene: TRBJ1-1; abundance: NA; CDR3aa: AWKDGSPEAF
v_gene: TRBV5-6; d_gene: TRBD1; j_gene: TRBJ2-7; abundance: NA; CDR3aa: ASSRRTGVYNEQY
v_gene: TRBV4-1; d_gene: NA; j_gene: TRBJ1-5; abundance: NA; CDR3aa: ASSLEGSGSNQPQH
v_gene: TRBV7-2; d_gene: TRBD1; j_gene: TRBJ2-5; abundance: once; CDR3aa: ASSSPTGARETQY
v_gene: TRBV6-5; d_gene: NA; j_gene: TRBJ2-7; abundance: few; CDR3aa: ASSRRPTSPYEQY
v_gene: TRBV6-4; d_gene: NA; j_gene: TRBJ2-3; abundance: few; CDR3aa: ASSDNRVTFTDTQY
v_gene: TRBV5-6; d_gene: TRBD2; j_gene: TRBJ2-5; abundance: NA; CDR3aa: ASSLPAGGYQETQY
v_gene: TRBV5-1; d_gene: NA; j_gene: TRBJ1-2; abundance: NA; CDR3aa: ASSGGGQNYGYT
v_gene: TRBV10-3; d_gene: NA; j_gene: TRBJ1-2; abundance: NA; CDR3aa: AIMEEQGRYGYT
v_gene: TRBV7-2; d_gene: TRBD1; j_gene: TRBJ2-7; abundance: NA; CDR3aa: ASSFLGQGQPYEQY
v_gene: TRBV4-2; d_gene: TRBD1; j_gene: TRBJ2-5; abundance: NA; CDR3aa: ASSHGRDREETQY
v_gene: TRBV29-1; d_gene: NA; j_gene: TRBJ1-1; abundance: few; CDR3aa: SVDRQGITEAF